Shown below are 19 T cell receptor beta chains from a single sample sequenced in a study of blood T cell repertoires in COVID-19. Generated by immunoSEQ multiplex PCR, the TCRdb table keeps only in-frame clones and is missing some. The sample lists about 200,000 clones, approximately 87% occurring once. What was sequenced was peripheral blood. The source is a woman in her 70s with acute or convalescent COVID-19.

The gene calls are TRBV6-2 or TRBV6-3 and TRBJ1-4; 8 bases match TRBD1. The CDR3 length is 14 residues. CDR1 MNHEY and CDR2 SVGEGT come from the germline V gene. With V trimmed by 6 bases and J by 10 bases, 10 bases remained unmatched. CDR3 in amino acids: CASSPGGSGVKLFF. In DNA, the CDR3 is TGTGCCAGCAGCCCAGGGGGCTCCGGTGTAAAACTGTTTTTT.

The rearrangement joins TRBV2 to TRBJ1-2, with TRBD1 matching 9 bases. This CDR3 region has 15 residues. Germline CDR1 SNHLY, CDR2 FYNNEI. The V gene end was trimmed by 4 bases and the J gene end by 6 bases; junction bases not matched to a gene: 9. The CDR3 sequence: CASSARTGEFDGYTF. The CDR3 DNA follows: TGTGCCAGCAGTGCCCGGACAGGGGAATTTGATGGCTACACCTTC.

V and J are TRBV27 and TRBJ2-5; D may be TRBD1 (5 bases). Trimming took 0 bases from V and 4 from J, leaving 12 bases between them. The CDR3 length is 15 residues. From germline, CDR1 is MNHEY and CDR2 SMNVEV (reference sequence). Written as DNA, the CDR3 is TGTGCCAGCAGTTTATCGATGCAGGGTGCAGAGACCCAGTACTTC. Its translation: CASSLSMQGAETQYF.

This chain links TRBV28 with TRBJ1-1; 7 bases are a match to TRBD1. This CDR3 spans 15 amino acids. J was trimmed by 2 bases and V by 6 bases; bases with no gene match: 9. CDR1 is MDHEN and CDR2 is SYDVKM in the germline V gene. CDR3 in DNA: TGTGCCAGCAGGGGTAACAGGGGTCGAAACACTGAAGCTTTCTTT. It translates to CASRGNRGRNTEAFF.

The rearrangement uses TRBV2 and TRBJ1-5; D may be TRBD1 (6 bases). Looked up from germline, CDR1 is SNHLY and CDR2 is FYNNEI. V gave up 8 bases and J gave up 5 bases, with 19 bases separating them. CDR3 length equals 15 residues. The CDR3 sequence: CASGGAGVRDQPQHF. DNA for the CDR3: TGTGCCAGCGGGGGGGCCGGGGTTCGGGATCAGCCCCAGCATTTT.

The sample holds one count of this clone. The CDR3 region is CASRGGLTDTQYF. The CDR3 DNA is TGTGCCAGCAGGGGGGGACTCACAGATACGCAGTATTTT. The gene calls are TRBV2 and TRBJ2-3; the D gene is possibly TRBD2 (6 bases). This CDR3 is 13 amino acids long. V gave up 6 bases and J gave up 2 bases, with 9 bases separating them. The germline V gene encodes CDR1 SNHLY and CDR2 FYNNEI. Full variable domain (remainder filled in from reference TRBV2 and TRBJ2-3): EPEVTQTPSHQVTQMGQEVILRCVPISNHLYFYWYRQILGQKVEFLVSFYNNEISEKSEIFDDQFSVERPDGSNFTLKIRSTKLEDSAMYFCASRGGLTDTQYFGPGTRLTVL.

This rearrangement joins TRBV5-1 to TRBJ1-1; TRBD1 is a possible D gene (6 bases). The CDR3 is 14 amino acids. Germline V gene lookup returns CDR1 SGHRS and CDR2 YFSETQ. Trimming removed 0 bases at V and 5 bases at J, with 11 bases between. Here the CDR3 DNA reads TGCGCCAGCAGCTTGGCGGGGGGGCGGACTGAAGCTTTCTTT. This encodes CASSLAGGRTEAFF.

The chain couples TRBV7-9 to TRBJ1-4, with 7 bases fitting TRBD1. CDR3 length: 14 residues. Unmatched junction bases numbered 6, after V lost 4 bases and J lost 7 bases. The germline CDR1 and CDR2 sequences are SEHNR and FQNEAQ (reference sequence). The CDR3 here is CASSWDRNIEKLFF. The CDR3 DNA reads TGTGCCAGCAGCTGGGACAGAAATATTGAAAAACTGTTTTTT.

This chain uses TRBV4-3 with TRBJ1-5; TRBD1 is a possible D gene (5 bases). Germline values: CDR1 LGHNA, CDR2 YSLEER. V lost 4 bases and J lost 7, with 11 bases in between. The CDR3 contains 13 residues. CDR3 coding DNA: TGCGCCAGCAGCCTCAGGGAGGACCAGCCCCAGCATTTT. It yields the protein CASSLREDQPQHF.

In DNA form, the CDR3 reads TGTGCCAGCAGGGCAGAGTCAGGAGAGACCCAGTACTTC. It encodes CASRAESGETQYF. This sequence joins TRBV7-9 and TRBJ2-5; D ambiguous. V lost 6 bases and J 4 bases, leaving 12 bases between the germline ends. The CDR3 spans 13 residues. Per germline, CDR1 SEHNR and CDR2 FQNEAQ (reference sequence).

The chain employs TRBV11-2 and TRBJ1-1, with 7 bases matching TRBD1. The CDR3 contains 14 residues. V shed 4 bases and J 1 base; nucleotides not matched to a gene: 3. CDR1 and CDR2 (germline): SGHAT, FQNNGV. The CDR3 sequence: CASSWQGGNTEAFF. The CDR3 region has the DNA TGTGCCAGCAGCTGGCAGGGGGGGAACACTGAAGCTTTCTTT. Together with reference TRBV11-2 and TRBJ1-1, the CDR3 gives the full variable domain: EAGVAQSPRYKIIEKRQSVAFWCNPISGHATLYWYQQILGQGPKLLIQFQNNGVVDDSQLPKDRFSAERLKGVDSTLKIQPAKLEDSAVYLCASSWQGGNTEAFFGQGTRLTVV.

This chain joins TRBV5-1 and TRBJ1-4; D ambiguous. Trimming shortened V by 0 bases and J by 17 bases, and 20 bases separated the two germline ends. Germline lookup yields CDR1 SGHRS and CDR2 YFSETQ. This CDR3 has 14 amino acids. CDR3 coding DNA: TGCGCCAGCAGCTTGGAGACGCCGGGTCAGGACTGTTTTTTT. This codes for CASSLETPGQDCFF.

The chain recombines TRBV11-2 with TRBJ1-1, with a tentative D call TRBD1 (6 bases). The CDR3 has 13 amino acids. V lost 5 bases and J lost 5, with 12 bases in between. Germline CDR1 is SGHAT and CDR2 is FQNNGV. CDR3 nucleotide sequence: TGTGCCAGCAGCAGGAAAACAGGGACTGAAGCTTTCTTT. Its translation is CASSRKTGTEAFF.

The V call is TRBV7-2, the J call TRBJ1-4; D is perhaps TRBD1 (5 bases). This CDR3 region has 16 residues. V was trimmed by 1 base and J by 8 bases, leaving 17 bases between them. Germline V gene lookup returns CDR1 SGHTA and CDR2 FQGNSA. The CDR3: CASSLDGRGFREKLFF. CDR3 bases: TGTGCCAGCAGCTTAGACGGGAGGGGATTTAGGGAAAAACTGTTTTTT.

The gene calls are TRBV28 and TRBJ2-5; 10 bases are a match to TRBD1. V was clipped by 6 bases and J by 2 bases; unmatched bases: 9. The CDR3 runs 16 residues. The germline CDR1 and CDR2 sequences are MDHEN and SYDVKM. CDR3 in amino acids: CASRRTPGQGQETQYF. The CDR3 region has the DNA TGTGCCAGCAGGCGAACACCGGGACAGGGGCAAGAGACCCAGTACTTC.

The V and J genes are TRBV5-1 and TRBJ2-1; 8 bases are shared with TRBD1. The CDR3 totals 17 residues. Trimming took 4 bases from V and 0 from J; bases not matched to a gene: 9. Germline V lookup: CDR1 SGHRS, CDR2 YFSETQ. The CDR3 protein is CASSAYRGVSSYNEQFF. The CDR3 region has the DNA TGCGCCAGCAGCGCATACAGGGGGGTAAGCTCCTACAATGAGCAGTTCTTC.

The CDR3 sequence: CASSPTPQGPRTDTQYF. DNA for the CDR3: TGTGCCAGCTCACCTACACCTCAGGGGCCTAGGACAGATACGCAGTATTTT. The chain carries TRBV18 and TRBJ2-3, with D possibly TRBD1 on 6 matching bases. Germline V CDR1 and CDR2: KGHSH, LQKENI. Trimming took 3 bases from V and 3 from J, leaving 19 bases between them. CDR3 size: 17 residues.

The chain recombines TRBV6-5 with TRBJ2-7; 11 nucleotides match TRBD2. Trimming removed 0 bases from V and 6 bases from J; junction bases left unmatched: 7. CDR3 size: 16 residues. The germline V gene has CDR1 MNHEY and CDR2 SVGAGI. CDR3 nucleotides: TGTGCCAGCAGTTACTCTGGGGGGCTAGCGGGAGGCGAGCAGTACTTC. Translated, it gives CASSYSGGLAGGEQYF.

This chain joins TRBV10-2 and TRBJ2-5; 8 positions match TRBD2. The germline gives CDR1 WSHSY, CDR2 SAAADI. With V trimmed by 6 bases and J by 7 bases, 4 bases remained unmatched. The CDR3 consists of 12 residues. CDR3: CASRSGGVTQYF. The DNA of the CDR3 is TGCGCCAGCAGAAGCGGGGGTGTGACCCAGTACTTC.